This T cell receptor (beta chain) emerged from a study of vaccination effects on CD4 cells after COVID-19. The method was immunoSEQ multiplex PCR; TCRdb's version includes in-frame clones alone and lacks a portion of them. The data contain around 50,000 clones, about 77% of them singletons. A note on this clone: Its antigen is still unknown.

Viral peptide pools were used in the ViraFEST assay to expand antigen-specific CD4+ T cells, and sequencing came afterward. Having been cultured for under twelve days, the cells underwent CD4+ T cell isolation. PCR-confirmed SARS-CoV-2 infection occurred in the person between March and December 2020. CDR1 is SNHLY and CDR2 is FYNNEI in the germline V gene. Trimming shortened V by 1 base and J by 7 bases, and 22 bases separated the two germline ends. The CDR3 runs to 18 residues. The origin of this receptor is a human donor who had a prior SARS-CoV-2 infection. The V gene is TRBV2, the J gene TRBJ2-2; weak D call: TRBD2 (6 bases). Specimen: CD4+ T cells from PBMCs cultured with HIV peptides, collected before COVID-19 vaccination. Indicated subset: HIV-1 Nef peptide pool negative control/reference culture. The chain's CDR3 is CASSEEFSKDYKYGELFF. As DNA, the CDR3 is TGTGCCAGCAGTGAAGAATTTTCGAAGGACTATAAATACGGGGAGCTGTTTTTT.